The 21 T cell receptor beta chains below come from one sample, sequenced in a study of blood T cell repertoires in COVID-19. Libraries were prepared by immunoSEQ multiplex PCR; TCRdb keeps only in-frame clonotypes and omits some of them. The sample includes hundreds of thousands of clones, approximately 90% of them seen just once. What was sequenced was PBMCs or T cells enriched from blood (not recorded which). The receptors stem from a man between 35 and 55 years old who had recovered from COVID-19.

V gene TRBV30 combines with J gene TRBJ2-1; no definite D call. Trimming removed 1 base from V and 2 bases from J, with 12 bases in between. The CDR3 is 15 residues long. The germline V gene encodes CDR1 GTSNPN and CDR2 SVGIG (reference sequence). The CDR3 coding sequence is TGTGCCTGGAGTGGACCCAGGCGTGCCTACAATGAGCAGTTCTTC. This sequence encodes CAWSGPRRAYNEQFF.

The gene calls are TRBV11-3 and TRBJ1-1, with TRBD1 matching 7 bases. V trimming: 5 bases; J trimming: 1 base; junction bases outside the gene matches: 7. Germline CDR1 SGHNT, CDR2 YENEEA. The CDR3 is made up of 15 amino acids. CDR3 sequence (DNA): TGTGCCAGCAGCCGAGCGCAGGGGGGGAACACTGAAGCTTTCTTT. It is translated as CASSRAQGGNTEAFF.

CDR3 protein: CATSRPGQGRQETQYF. The DNA of the CDR3 is TGTGCCACCAGCAGACCGGGACAGGGGAGGCAAGAGACCCAGTACTTC. V gene TRBV15 combines with J gene TRBJ2-5; 10 nucleotides agree with TRBD1. CDR3 length equals 16 residues. Germline loops: CDR1 LNHNV, CDR2 YYDKDF (reference sequence). V was pared by 2 bases and J by 2 bases, with 5 bases of the junction left unmatched. Filled out from reference TRBV15 and TRBJ2-5, the complete variable domain reads DAMVIQNPRYQVTQFGKPVTLSCSQTLNHNVMYWYQQKSSQAPKLLFHYYDKDFNNEADTPDNFQSRRPNTSFCFLDIRSPGLGDTAMYLCATSRPGQGRQETQYFGPGTRLLVL.

The rearrangement links TRBV11-2 to TRBJ2-7; 9 bases agree with TRBD2. Unmatched junction bases numbered 14, after V lost 1 base and J lost 1 base. Germline V gene data show CDR1 as SGHAT and CDR2 as FQNNGV. CDR3 length: 19 residues. This CDR3 is CASSLGGGRVSSKSYEQYF. CDR3 coding DNA: TGTGCCAGCAGCTTAGGAGGCGGGAGGGTGTCAAGTAAATCCTACGAGCAGTACTTC.

This clone has only a few counts. V is TRBV7-9 and J is TRBJ2-7, with D perhaps matching TRBD2 (6 bases). V lost 2 bases, J lost 5 bases, and 7 bases lay in between. Germline CDR1 reads SEHNR; CDR2 reads FQNEAQ (reference sequence). CDR3 length equals 12 residues. The CDR3 region has the DNA TGTGCCAGCAGCTTAAGGGAGGACGAGCAGTACTTC. Translated, it gives CASSLREDEQYF.

V usage is TRBV7-9 and J usage is TRBJ2-7; D remains unclear. Trimming removed 0 bases from V and 4 bases from J, with 7 bases in between. CDR1 is SEHNR, CDR2 FQNEAQ, per germline (reference sequence). The CDR3 is 13 residues long. For the CDR3, the DNA is TGTGCCAGCAGCTTAGCCGGTGGTTACGAGCAGTACTTC. This encodes CASSLAGGYEQYF.

V usage is TRBV9 and J usage is TRBJ1-1; D unresolved. Trimming pared 3 bases from V and 0 bases from J, leaving 6 bases between. The CDR3 has 13 residues. Per the germline V gene, CDR1 is SGDLS and CDR2 is YYNGEE. The CDR3 DNA reads TGTGCCAGCAGCGCGCAGATGAACACTGAAGCTTTCTTT. It yields the protein CASSAQMNTEAFF.

This clone has just a few counts. This sequence joins TRBV14 and TRBJ2-7, with no clear D. The V gene lost 0 bases and the J gene lost 6 bases, with 6 bases spanning the gap. Germline CDR1 and CDR2: SGHDN and FVKESK. The CDR3 has 12 residues. This CDR3 reads CASSQDLGEQYF. The DNA for the CDR3 is TGTGCCAGCAGCCAAGATCTAGGCGAGCAGTACTTC.

This clone was counted once. V is TRBV27 and J is TRBJ1-5, with 7 bases identical to TRBD1. Germline-derived CDR1 and CDR2 are MNHEY and SMNVEV (reference sequence). The CDR3 runs to 16 residues. V was clipped by 9 bases and J by 4 bases; unmatched bases: 15. CDR3 protein: CASSLSTGQTNQPQHF. CDR3 DNA: TGTGCCAGTAGCCTTTCGACGGGACAGACGAATCAGCCCCAGCATTTT.

The rearrangement uses TRBV18 and TRBJ2-7; 8 nucleotides align to TRBD1. Germline CDR1 and CDR2: KGHSH and LQKENI. This CDR3 region has 15 residues. V dropped 3 bases and J dropped 0; count of bases not matched to a gene: 4. The CDR3 DNA follows: TGTGCCAGCTCACCGGTAGGACAGGGCTCCTACGAGCAGTACTTC. It specifies CASSPVGQGSYEQYF.

V is TRBV23-1 and J is TRBJ1-3; 7 bases map to TRBD1. TRBV23-1 is designated an ORF whose function remains uncertain. The CDR3 loop spans 18 amino acids. Trimming at V came to 4 bases and at J to 0 bases, leaving 12 bases not matched to a gene. In DNA form, the CDR3 reads TGCGCCAGCAGTCCCAGGGGACAGCCTAAATTCTCTGGAAACACCATATATTTT. Its protein product is CASSPRGQPKFSGNTIYF.

V and J are TRBV20-1 and TRBJ1-6; 10 positions agree with TRBD1. Germline V gene lookup returns CDR1 DFQATT and CDR2 SNEGSKA (reference sequence). This CDR3 comprises 14 residues. Losses at the gene ends were 3 bases for V and 15 bases for J; bases not matched to a gene: 11. CDR3 DNA: TGCAGTGCTAGTGGTCCCGGGACAGGGGTTGACCTCCACTTT. Its protein is CSASGPGTGVDLHF.

The gene calls are TRBV4-2 and TRBJ2-5; 7 bases map to TRBD1. Germline values: CDR1 LGHNA, CDR2 YNFKEQ. V was clipped by 1 base and J by 2 bases; unmatched bases: 4. CDR3 length: 15 amino acids. CDR3 protein: CASSQGTGYQETQYF. In nucleotides, the CDR3 is TGTGCCAGCAGCCAAGGGACAGGCTATCAAGAGACCCAGTACTTC.

The chain carries TRBV2 and TRBJ2-3, with 8 bases identical to TRBD2. CDR3 size: 19 residues. CDR1 SNHLY and CDR2 FYNNEI come from the germline V gene. The V and J ends lost 5 bases and 0 bases, in that order; junction bases with no gene match: 16. The CDR3, as DNA: TGTGCCAGCAGTTCAATTTTCACTACTAGCGGTCCTAGCACAGATACGCAGTATTTT. Amino acids: CASSSIFTTSGPSTDTQYF.

The chain uses TRBV23-1 and TRBJ2-7, with D perhaps TRBD1 (5 bases). TRBV23-1 is sorted into the ORF group, with uncertain function. The CDR3 sequence is 13 residues long. V was clipped by 4 bases and J by 4 bases, with 11 bases between them. The CDR3 DNA reads TGCGCCAGCAGTCGAGACAGACAGTACGAGCAGTACTTC. It encodes CASSRDRQYEQYF.

Notes on this clone: This could be a read error, since a much larger clone is one nucleotide away. Other DNA sequences in this sample translate to the same CDR3. The rearrangement uses TRBV28 and TRBJ2-7, with 14 bases that match TRBD2. Trimming removed 6 bases from V and 7 bases from J; junction bases left unmatched: 20. This CDR3 is 19 amino acids long. Germline CDR1 reads MDHEN; CDR2 reads SYDVKM. The CDR3 bases are TGTGCCAGCAGCCGGTACACGAAAGGGACTAGCGGGAGTCGGGGTGAGCAGTACTTC. As protein: CASSRYTKGTSGSRGEQYF.

The chain employs TRBV28 and TRBJ1-3, with unresolved D. In germline, CDR1 is MDHEN, CDR2 SYDVKM. The CDR3 is 13 amino acids. Between the trimmed V and J ends, which lost 11 bases and 0 bases, there was a span of 11 bases. The CDR3 loop reads CAGAGSSGNTIYF. CDR3 nucleotides: TGTGCCGGTGCGGGGAGCTCTGGAAACACCATATATTTT. The variable domain in full, with the rest retrieved from reference TRBV28 and TRBJ1-3, is DVKVTQSSRYLVKRTGEKVFLECVQDMDHENMFWYRQDPGLGLRLIYFSYDVKMKEKGDIPEGYSVSREKKERFSLILESASTNQTSMYLCAGAGSSGNTIYFGEGSWLTVV.

The gene calls are TRBV5-1 and TRBJ1-1; tentative D call: TRBD1 (5 bases). CDR1 and CDR2 from the germline V gene are SGHRS and YFSETQ. The CDR3 loop spans 16 amino acids. Trimming pared 0 bases from V and 4 bases from J, leaving 16 bases between. The CDR3 region has the DNA TGCGCCAGCAGCTTGGAATCAGGTCCAGGGCTCACTGAAGCTTTCTTT. This translates into CASSLESGPGLTEAFF.

V gene TRBV7-9 combines with J gene TRBJ1-1; the D gene is possibly TRBD1 (5 bases). Per the germline V gene, CDR1 is SEHNR and CDR2 is FQNEAQ (reference sequence). The CDR3 length is 14 residues. V lost 5 bases and J lost 0, with 10 bases in between. The CDR3 spells CASSLRQMNTEAFF. In DNA form, the CDR3 reads TGTGCCAGCAGCCTTAGACAGATGAACACTGAAGCTTTCTTT. Full variable domain (outside the CDR3, taken from reference TRBV7-9 and TRBJ1-1): DTGVSQNPRHKITKRGQNVTFRCDPISEHNRLYWYRQTLGQGPEFLTYFQNEAQLEKSRLLSDRFSAERPKGSFSTLEIQRTEQGDSAMYLCASSLRQMNTEAFFGQGTRLTVV.

This clone was recorded a few times. J is TRBJ1-1 and V is TRBV27, with TRBD1 as a possible D gene (5 bases). V was pared by 2 bases and J by 4 bases, with 11 bases between. Germline lookup yields CDR1 MNHEY and CDR2 SMNVEV (reference sequence). The CDR3 has 14 residues. As DNA, the CDR3 is TGTGCCAGCAGTTTAATTAGGGGTTCCACTGAAGCTTTCTTT. Translated: CASSLIRGSTEAFF.

The chain links TRBV4-1 to TRBJ1-2, with D perhaps TRBD1 (5 bases). CDR1 and CDR2 from the germline V gene are MGHRA and YSYEKL. The CDR3 sequence is 14 residues long. The ends were cut back, 3 bases at V and 7 bases at J, with 15 bases in the middle. The CDR3 nucleotides read TGCGCCAGCAGCCACGATAGGGGAAGGGGTGGCTACACCTTC. Its protein product is CASSHDRGRGGYTF.